The 20 T cell receptor beta chains in this list originate from one sample, sequenced in a study of T cells after yellow fever vaccination. TCRdb re-called the 5' RACE reads with MiXCR, one entry per CDR3 protein. The top ten hold approximately 34% of the sample, which has some 63,000 distinct CDR3 sequences, approximately 7.4% seen once. The sequencing here drew on CD8+ T cells sorted from PBMCs, taken 15 days after the yellow fever booster vaccination. These receptors all come from a man aged 25 to 40 who received the YFV17D yellow fever vaccine.

This clonotype was detected ten times or more. This chain joins TRBV27 and TRBJ1-5; 7 bases map to TRBD1. J lost 6 bases, V lost 7 bases, and 9 bases had no gene match. Germline V CDR1 and CDR2: MNHEY, SMNVEV (reference sequence). CDR3 length equals 14 residues. The CDR3 DNA sequence: TGTGCCAGCAAACCTACAGGGGTTGGTCAGCCCCAGCATTTT. It specifies CASKPTGVGQPQHF.

This clonotype was seen many times. The chain recombines TRBV29-1 with TRBJ2-3, with D perhaps matching TRBD1 or TRBD2 (5 bases each). The CDR3 contains 14 residues. Germline CDR1 and CDR2: SQVTM and ANQGSEA. The ends were cut back, 5 bases at V and 2 bases at J, with 14 bases in the middle. CDR3 amino acids: CSVYSGSSTDTQYF. CDR3 coding DNA: TGCAGCGTTTACTCAGGGAGCTCCACAGATACGCAGTATTTT.

This clonotype showed up just a few times. V usage is TRBV9 and J usage is TRBJ2-1; D remains unclear. This CDR3 has 12 residues. Trimming shortened V by 3 bases and J by 8 bases, and 9 bases separated the two germline ends. CDR1 SGDLS and CDR2 YYNGEE come from the germline V gene. Here the CDR3 DNA reads TGTGCCAGCAGCGCCCCAGGTTATGAGCAGTTCTTC. It yields the protein CASSAPGYEQFF.

This clonotype occurred many times. This rearrangement joins TRBV29-1 to TRBJ2-1; unclear D gene. CDR3 length: 10 amino acids. The germline V gene encodes CDR1 SQVTM and CDR2 ANQGSEA. V lost 7 bases to trimming and J lost 7 bases, with 8 bases between them. The CDR3 region is CSAVPNEQFF. The CDR3 nucleotides are TGCAGCGCTGTCCCTAATGAGCAGTTCTTC.

The table lists this clonotype with many counts. CDR3 protein: CASSLAIAEAFF. The CDR3 coding sequence is TGTGCCAGCAGCTTAGCGATAGCTGAAGCTTTCTTT. The chain uses TRBV7-8 and TRBJ1-1; no clear D. Trimming removed 0 bases from V and 6 bases from J, with 5 bases in between. The CDR3 covers 12 residues. The germline gives CDR1 SGHVS, CDR2 FQNEAQ.

In this sample, this clonotype turned up many times. V gene TRBV3-1 combines with J gene TRBJ2-2, with unresolved D. Trimming removed 0 bases at V and 2 bases at J, with 13 bases between. The CDR3 is made up of 17 amino acids. Germline V gives CDR1 LGHDT, CDR2 YNNKEL (reference sequence). Written as DNA, the CDR3 is TGTGCCAGCAGCCAAGACCCTTTGAGGCTCAACACCGGGGAGCTGTTTTTT. It yields the protein CASSQDPLRLNTGELFF.

In this sample, this clonotype turned up many times. This chain uses TRBV30 with TRBJ1-5; TRBD1 is a possible D gene (6 bases). The CDR3 is 14 amino acids. V was pared by 6 bases and J by 1 base, with 13 bases between. Germline lookup yields CDR1 GTSNPN and CDR2 SVGIG (reference sequence). This chain's CDR3 is CACSGTQSNQPQHF. For the CDR3, the DNA is TGTGCCTGTTCCGGGACACAGAGCAATCAGCCCCAGCATTTT.

This clonotype has ten or more counts. The junction shows a germline mismatch at one end, possibly a read error. This CDR3 is CASSPSDLAYEQYF. DNA for the CDR3: TGTGCTAGCAGCCCTTCCGACCTGGCCTACGAGCAGTACTTC. This sequence joins TRBV7-7 and TRBJ2-7; D unclear. This CDR3 contains 14 residues. Germline CDR1 SSHAT, CDR2 FNYEAQ (reference sequence).

This clonotype has just a few counts. The chain uses TRBV6-1 and TRBJ2-1; TRBD2 matches at 8 bases. The V segment lost 10 bases and the J segment 10 bases; nucleotides outside the gene matches: 15. This CDR3 comprises 14 residues. Germline lookup yields CDR1 MNHNS and CDR2 SASEGT. The CDR3 DNA reads TGTGCCACGGGGGGGTCCACAGACCCTCAAGAGCAGTTCTTC. It yields the protein CATGGSTDPQEQFF.

A single count supports this clonotype. One end of the junction is discordant with germline, which a read error may explain. The chain uses TRBV20-1 and TRBJ2-1; 8 bases map to TRBD1. CDR1 DFQATT and CDR2 SNEGSKA come from the germline V gene (reference sequence). The CDR3 contains 16 residues. CDR3 nucleotides: TGCTGTGCCTGGGCCCAGGGGGCGGGCTCCTACAATGAGCAGTTCTTC. As protein: CCAWAQGAGSYNEQFF.

This clonotype was observed at least ten times. The V and J genes are TRBV7-9 and TRBJ2-1; a possible D gene is TRBD2 (6 bases). Germline lookup yields CDR1 SEHNR and CDR2 FQNEAQ (reference sequence). The CDR3 is 13 amino acids. The V gene lost 1 base and the J gene lost 9 bases, with 10 bases spanning the gap. CDR3 region: CASSLGWGGEQFF. In DNA form, the CDR3 reads TGTGCCAGCAGCTTAGGTTGGGGAGGTGAGCAGTTCTTC.

This clonotype has a count of ten or more. The chain links TRBV2 to TRBJ2-5; maybe TRBD2 (6 bases). Germline-derived CDR1 and CDR2 are SNHLY and FYNNEI. This CDR3 comprises 18 residues. V lost 2 bases and J 1 base, leaving 20 bases between the germline ends. CDR3 loop: CASSEPGDTVSAQETQYF. The CDR3 region has the DNA TGTGCCAGCAGTGAACCGGGAGACACGGTCAGCGCCCAAGAGACCCAGTACTTC.

This clonotype was seen at least ten times. The genes are TRBV4-3 and TRBJ2-7; unclear D gene. From germline, CDR1 is LGHNA and CDR2 YSLEER. CDR3 length equals 16 residues. Trimming shortened V by 0 bases and J by 6 bases, and 18 bases separated the two germline ends. CDR3 sequence (DNA): TGCGCCAGCAGCCAAGAAGGGCTCGCTAACACTTTCGAGCAGTACTTC. The encoded protein is CASSQEGLANTFEQYF.

This clonotype was seen ten or more times. The chain recombines TRBV19 with TRBJ2-7, with 8 bases identical to TRBD2. V trimming: 7 bases; J trimming: 7 bases; junction bases outside the gene matches: 18. There are 16 residues in the CDR3. Germline V gene sequence: CDR1 LNHDA, CDR2 SQIVND (reference sequence). This chain's CDR3 is CASKAFAGGSQVEQYF. Here the CDR3 DNA reads TGTGCCAGTAAGGCTTTCGCGGGAGGTTCACAGGTTGAGCAGTACTTC.

This clonotype has at least ten counts. This rearrangement joins TRBV29-1 to TRBJ2-3; 8 positions agree with TRBD2. The CDR3 has 15 amino acids. Germline CDR1 is SQVTM and CDR2 is ANQGSEA. With V trimmed by 3 bases and J by 0 bases, 5 bases remained unmatched. CDR3: CSVDDLAGSTDTQYF. In DNA form, the CDR3 reads TGCAGCGTTGATGATCTAGCGGGTAGCACAGATACGCAGTATTTT.

In this sample, this clonotype turned up many times. The chain joins TRBV10-1 to TRBJ2-2; perhaps TRBD2 as D (5 bases). V shed 8 bases and J shed 3 bases, with 7 bases lying between them. Germline CDR1 WNHNN, CDR2 SYGVQD (reference sequence). This CDR3 contains 12 residues. For the CDR3, the DNA is TGCGCCAGCGGGAGTTACACCGGGGAGCTGTTTTTT. Amino acid sequence: CASGSYTGELFF.

This clonotype showed up many times. This chain uses TRBV27 with TRBJ2-7, with 7 bases fitting TRBD1. The ends lost 3 bases at V and 2 bases at J; junction bases unmatched: 1. The CDR3 is 13 residues long. CDR1 is MNHEY, CDR2 SMNVEV, per germline (reference sequence). The CDR3, as DNA: TGTGCCAGCAGTTTCAGGGGGACCTACGAGCAGTACTTC. This codes for CASSFRGTYEQYF.

This clonotype was found many times. CDR3 sequence (DNA): TGCGCCAGCAGCCAAGAGGCGAGGTCCCACTACGAGCAGTACTTC. Amino acid sequence: CASSQEARSHYEQYF. The chain couples TRBV4-1 to TRBJ2-7; D is undetermined. This CDR3 has 15 amino acids. Germline assignment: CDR1 MGHRA and CDR2 YSYEKL. The V end lost 0 bases, the J end lost 3 bases, and 12 bases lay between the germline ends.

V gene TRBV27 combines with J gene TRBJ1-1; D unclear. Trimming cost V 8 bases and J 2 bases, with 12 bases left between them. Germline values: CDR1 MNHEY, CDR2 SMNVEV (reference sequence). The CDR3 is 13 amino acids. CDR3 region: CASLGRSNTEAFF. The CDR3 nucleotides are TGTGCCAGCCTCGGACGGAGTAACACTGAAGCTTTCTTT.

Ten or more counts support this clonotype. The rearrangement uses TRBV7-9 and TRBJ2-5, with D possibly matching TRBD1 (6 bases). The ends were cut back, 7 bases at V and 5 bases at J, with 14 bases in the middle. The CDR3 covers 13 residues. The germline V gene encodes CDR1 SEHNR and CDR2 FQNEAQ (reference sequence). The CDR3 reads CASNTPGVETQYF. The CDR3 DNA is TGTGCCAGCAACACACCAGGGGTCGAGACCCAGTACTTC.